These 23 T cell receptor beta chains were all obtained from the same sample, sequenced in a study of control samples from healthy donors and cancer patients. Here immunoSEQ multiplex PCR was the method, and the copy in TCRdb shows in-frame clones only, minus some. The sample holds 100,000 to 150,000 clones, about nine tenths seen once. The sequenced sample was blood. All receptors come from a man between 35 and 55 years old in good health.

V usage is TRBV7-9 and J usage is TRBJ2-7; 9 nucleotides line up with TRBD1. Losses at the gene ends were 5 bases for V and 4 bases for J; bases not matched to a gene: 6. The CDR3 is made up of 14 amino acids. Germline V gives CDR1 SEHNR, CDR2 FQNEAQ (reference sequence). For the CDR3, the DNA is TGTGCCAGCAGCCTACAGGGGGCCCATTACGAGCAGTACTTC. Translation gives CASSLQGAHYEQYF.

This clone was detected a few times. The rearrangement links TRBV6-5 to TRBJ1-5; 7 bases match TRBD1. This CDR3 is 14 amino acids long. In germline, CDR1 is MNHEY, CDR2 SVGAGI. Unmatched junction bases numbered 4, after V lost 4 bases and J lost 4 bases. In DNA, the CDR3 is TGTGCCAGCAGTTCACAGGGGTGGAATCAGCCCCAGCATTTT. Protein product: CASSSQGWNQPQHF.

This clone was seen a single time. The CDR3 is CASSWTRPTGGYTF. CDR3 DNA: TGCGCCAGCAGCTGGACCCGTCCAACTGGTGGCTACACCTTC. The chain couples TRBV5-1 to TRBJ1-2; no clear D gene. Trimming removed 3 bases from V and 7 bases from J, with 16 bases in between. The germline V gene encodes CDR1 SGHRS and CDR2 YFSETQ. CDR3 length: 14 amino acids. The whole variable domain, filled in from reference TRBV5-1 and TRBJ1-2, reads KAGVTQTPRYLIKTRGQQVTLSCSPISGHRSVSWYQQTPGQGLQFLFEYFSETQRNKGNFPGRFSGRQFSNSRSEMNVSTLELGDSALYLCASSWTRPTGGYTFGSGTRLTVV.

The chain links TRBV23-1 to TRBJ1-2; 10 bases align to TRBD1. TRBV23-1 is an ORF; its function is uncertain. The CDR3 sequence is 16 residues long. V lost 5 bases, J lost 5 bases, and 11 bases stayed unmatched. CDR3 protein: CASSTQTGGAWYGYTF. CDR3 nucleotide sequence: TGCGCCAGCAGTACACAGACAGGGGGCGCGTGGTATGGCTACACCTTC.

For this clone: The junction departs from the called germline gene at one end, perhaps through a read error. The CDR3, as DNA: TGTGCCAGTAGGATAGGGTTGAACACTGAAGCTTTCTTT. Translated: CASRIGLNTEAFF. The V gene is TRBV19, the J gene TRBJ1-1, with no clear D. Germline V gives CDR1 LNHDA, CDR2 SQIVND (reference sequence). CDR3 size: 13 residues.

Points on this clone: At one of its ends the junction is not consistent with the germline gene, which may arise from a read error. The genes are TRBV7-7 and TRBJ2-3; 9 positions match TRBD2. Germline CDR1 SSHAT, CDR2 FNYEAQ (reference sequence). This CDR3 has 15 amino acids. The CDR3 spells CASSSGTSRTDTQYF. The CDR3 region has the DNA TGTGCTAGCAGCTCCGGGACTAGCAGAACAGATACGCAGTATTTT.

This chain's CDR3 is CASTGIRTINYGYTF. The CDR3 region has the DNA TGTGCCAGCACCGGGATCAGGACGATTAACTATGGCTACACCTTC. The chain is built from TRBV7-9 and TRBJ1-2, with D unresolved. V was pared by 7 bases and J by 1 base, with 16 bases between. The germline V gene encodes CDR1 SEHNR and CDR2 FQNEAQ (reference sequence). CDR3 size: 15 residues. Together with reference TRBV7-9 and TRBJ1-2, the CDR3 gives the full variable domain: DTGVSQNPRHKITKRGQNVTFRCDPISEHNRLYWYRQTLGQGPEFLTYFQNEAQLEKSRLLSDRFSAERPKGSFSTLEIQRTEQGDSAMYLCASTGIRTINYGYTFGSGTRLTVV.

The chain has TRBV2 and TRBJ2-7; TRBD2 might be the D (5 bases). The V gene's germline CDR1 is SNHLY and CDR2 FYNNEI. V was shortened by 6 bases and J by 2 bases, with 11 bases between the two germline ends. The CDR3 is 13 residues long. The CDR3 protein is CASREVAAYEQYF. CDR3 nucleotide sequence: TGTGCCAGCAGGGAGGTGGCAGCCTACGAGCAGTACTTC. Full variable domain (rest looked up from reference TRBV2 and TRBJ2-7): EPEVTQTPSHQVTQMGQEVILRCVPISNHLYFYWYRQILGQKVEFLVSFYNNEISEKSEIFDDQFSVERPDGSNFTLKIRSTKLEDSAMYFCASREVAAYEQYFGPGTRLTVT.

The rearrangement joins TRBV19 to TRBJ1-3; no clear D gene. The CDR3 runs to 17 residues. CDR1 and CDR2 (germline): LNHDA, SQIVND (reference sequence). With 3 bases removed from V and 0 bases from J, the gap between germline ends came to 15 bases. The CDR3 DNA sequence: TGTGCCAGTAGTATCACCCAAAAATACCGCTCTGGAAACACCATATATTTT. Its protein is CASSITQKYRSGNTIYF.

This chain joins TRBV2 and TRBJ1-1; D is ambiguous. Trimming left V 3 bases short and J 1 base short, with 6 bases between. This CDR3 spans 13 amino acids. CDR1 and CDR2 (germline): SNHLY, FYNNEI. The CDR3 reads CASSDSRNTEAFF. In DNA form, the CDR3 reads TGTGCCAGCAGTGATTCCAGGAACACTGAAGCTTTCTTT. The complete variable domain, with remaining parts taken from reference TRBV2 and TRBJ1-1, reads EPEVTQTPSHQVTQMGQEVILRCVPISNHLYFYWYRQILGQKVEFLVSFYNNEISEKSEIFDDQFSVERPDGSNFTLKIRSTKLEDSAMYFCASSDSRNTEAFFGQGTRLTVV.

The CDR3 reads CASSGTGQGVEETQYF. In DNA, the CDR3 is TGTGCCAGCAGCGGGACAGGACAGGGTGTGGAAGAGACCCAGTACTTC. The rearrangement uses TRBV5-6 and TRBJ2-5; 8 nucleotides line up with TRBD1. The trim removed 4 bases at V and 3 bases at J, leaving 11 bases unmatched. Germline lookup yields CDR1 SGHDT and CDR2 YYEEEE. The CDR3 extends over 16 amino acids.

The gene calls are TRBV9 and TRBJ2-2; TRBD1 is a possible D gene (5 bases). The CDR3 length is 16 residues. V was pared by 0 bases and J by 0 bases, with 9 bases between. Germline V gives CDR1 SGDLS, CDR2 YYNGEE. The CDR3 protein is CASSVAPGTNTGELFF. The CDR3 bases are TGTGCCAGCAGCGTAGCTCCAGGGACGAACACCGGGGAGCTGTTTTTT.

In DNA form, the CDR3 reads TGTGCCAGCTCCCCGGGGACAGGAAGGACCTACGAGCAGTACTTC. This gives the protein CASSPGTGRTYEQYF. The rearrangement joins TRBV18 to TRBJ2-7, with TRBD1 matching over 8 bases. This CDR3 spans 15 amino acids. The junction had 9 bases not matched to a gene; V was cut back by 6 bases and J by 2 bases. From germline, CDR1 is KGHSH and CDR2 LQKENI.

The rearrangement uses TRBV4-1 and TRBJ2-2, with a tentative D call TRBD2 (5 bases). Germline assignment: CDR1 MGHRA and CDR2 YSYEKL. The CDR3 loop spans 15 amino acids. The V end lost 0 bases, the J end lost 7 bases, and 12 bases lay between the germline ends. CDR3 region: CASSQDTEVSGELFF. DNA for the CDR3: TGCGCCAGCAGCCAAGATACGGAGGTTAGCGGGGAGCTGTTTTTT.

The genes are TRBV9 and TRBJ1-5; D gene ambiguous. V was trimmed by 5 bases and J by 0 bases, leaving 3 bases between them. CDR1 SGDLS and CDR2 YYNGEE come from the germline V gene. The CDR3 has 12 amino acids. The CDR3 nucleotides read TGTGCCAGCAGGTATAGCAATCAGCCCCAGCATTTT. Protein sequence: CASRYSNQPQHF. Filled out from reference TRBV9 and TRBJ1-5, the complete variable domain reads DSGVTQTPKHLITATGQRVTLRCSPRSGDLSVYWYQQSLDQGLQFLIQYYNGEERAKGNILERFSAQQFPDLHSELNLSSLELGDSALYFCASRYSNQPQHFGDGTRLSIL.

The chain links TRBV2 to TRBJ1-1; D not certain. The CDR3 has 13 residues. Per germline, CDR1 SNHLY and CDR2 FYNNEI. With 2 bases removed from V and 0 bases from J, the gap between germline ends came to 4 bases. CDR3 DNA sequence: TGTGCCAGCAGTGAATCGGTGAACACTGAAGCTTTCTTT. Translation: CASSESVNTEAFF.

This clone was seen only a few times. The chain carries TRBV6-4 and TRBJ1-4; 8 nucleotides agree with TRBD1. J was trimmed by 8 bases and V by 6 bases; bases with no gene match: 8. The CDR3 totals 14 residues. Per the germline V gene, CDR1 is MRHNA and CDR2 is SNTAGT. CDR3 region: CASSPGGAGEKLFF. The CDR3 bases are TGTGCCAGCAGCCCAGGGGGCGCGGGAGAAAAACTGTTTTTT.

The chain uses TRBV5-1 and TRBJ2-7; D might be TRBD1 (6 bases). V lost 0 bases to trimming and J lost 4 bases, with 11 bases between them. The germline gives CDR1 SGHRS, CDR2 YFSETQ. CDR3 length: 14 amino acids. CDR3 nucleotide sequence: TGCGCCAGCAGCTTGGTCGCAGGGGCGTACGAGCAGTACTTC. Protein sequence: CASSLVAGAYEQYF.

The CDR3 DNA follows: TGCGCCAGCAGCCGTGGACTAGCGGGGGGCGAGACCCAGTACTTC. This codes for CASSRGLAGGETQYF. The chain links TRBV5-1 to TRBJ2-5; TRBD2 aligns across 14 bases. Germline-derived CDR1 and CDR2 are SGHRS and YFSETQ. J gave up 5 bases and V 4 bases, and 4 bases lay outside the gene matches. This CDR3 has 15 residues.

V usage is TRBV30 and J usage is TRBJ1-6; weak D call: TRBD1 (6 bases). Trimming pared 2 bases from V and 6 bases from J, leaving 8 bases between. CDR1 is GTSNPN, CDR2 SVGIG, per germline (reference sequence). This CDR3 region has 13 residues. The CDR3, as DNA: TGTGCCTGGAGTCCCAGGGGTAATTCACCCCTCCACTTT. Encoded protein: CAWSPRGNSPLHF.

Notes on this clone: The identical CDR3 is also encoded by other nucleotide sequences in the sample. This chain links TRBV3-1 (or the pseudogene TRBV3-2) with TRBJ1-5, with a weak D call TRBD1 (5 bases). The CDR3 runs 14 residues. Between the trimmed V and J ends, which lost 1 base and 11 bases, there was a span of 15 bases. Germline V gene sequence: CDR1 LGHDT, CDR2 YNNKEL (reference sequence). CDR3 amino acids: CASSQGGWGGAQHF. The CDR3 DNA reads TGTGCCAGCAGCCAAGGGGGTTGGGGGGGGGCCCAGCATTTT.

This clone was seen once. The junction departs from the called germline gene at one end, perhaps through a read error. This sequence joins TRBV5-4 and TRBJ1-3, with TRBD1 matching 10 bases. The germline V gene encodes CDR1 SGHNT and CDR2 YYREEE (reference sequence). The CDR3 runs 14 residues. For the CDR3, the DNA is TGTGCCAACAGCGACAGGGGGCTCTTGGACACCATATATTTT. Its translation is CANSDRGLLDTIYF.

This sequence joins TRBV7-8 and TRBJ1-4, with D possibly matching TRBD1 (6 bases). Germline assignment: CDR1 SGHVS and CDR2 FQNEAQ. The CDR3 extends over 14 amino acids. The V end was cut by 5 bases, the J end by 5 bases, with 12 bases between. CDR3 bases: TGTGCCAGCAGCCAACAGGGTACAAATGAAAAACTGTTTTTT. It is translated as CASSQQGTNEKLFF.